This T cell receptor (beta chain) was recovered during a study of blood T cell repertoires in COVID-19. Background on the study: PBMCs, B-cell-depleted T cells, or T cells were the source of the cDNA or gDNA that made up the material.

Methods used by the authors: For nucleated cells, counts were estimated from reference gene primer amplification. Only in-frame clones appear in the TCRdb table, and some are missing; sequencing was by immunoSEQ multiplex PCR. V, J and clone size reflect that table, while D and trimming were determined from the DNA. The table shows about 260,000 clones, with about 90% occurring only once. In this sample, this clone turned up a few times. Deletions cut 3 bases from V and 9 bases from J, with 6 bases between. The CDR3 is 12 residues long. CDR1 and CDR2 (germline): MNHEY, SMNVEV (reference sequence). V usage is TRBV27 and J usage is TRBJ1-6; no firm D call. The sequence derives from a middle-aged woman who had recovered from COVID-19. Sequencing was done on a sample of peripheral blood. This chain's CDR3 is CASSFSGSPLHF. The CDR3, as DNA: TGTGCCAGCAGTTTCTCGGGTTCACCCCTCCACTTT.